This T cell receptor beta chain appears in the sequencing data of a study of blood T cell repertoires in COVID-19 (dated by TCRdb to the early 2020s). About the full investigation: The collaborator samples originated in the United States, Italy and Spain and spanned the acute and convalescent phases of COVID-19. The material from the prospective study consisted of cDNA or gDNA derived from T cells, B-cell-depleted T cells, or PBMCs. The dataset comprised deeply sampled blood TCRbeta repertoires from subjects exposed to, actively infected with, or recovered from COVID-19. A freely available public database, intended as a resource for researchers studying the immune response to SARS-CoV-2, is where the repertoires were released. Samples came from the ongoing ImmuneRACE study (first 160 participants) plus 1,254 subjects from 6 global collaborators. The sample metadata nearly always contained a de-identified subject ID, COVID-19 status, age in years and sex. Where HLA class I and class II types were available, the types were taken from metadata supplied by the sample provider, not from assay-based typing.

TCRbeta CDR3 regions were amplified from genomic DNA using the immunoSEQ Assay, a bias-controlled multiplex PCR. From the authors' description of their analysis: The number of nucleated cells in each sample was estimated from the amplification of reference gene primers within the assay. To quantify the absolute abundance of each unique TCRbeta CDR3 rearrangement, sequence reads were collapsed and filtered. For each sample, productive Simpson clonality was calculated as the square root of Simpson's diversity index over productive rearrangements. TCRdb's version of the immuneACCESS table is confined to in-frame rearrangements and falls short of the full clone set. An unresolved V gene accounts for under half of the shortfall where checked; the remainder is of unknown origin. The V and J calls and clone size are taken from that table; D and trimming were inferred from the DNA. Recorded for this sample are tens of thousands of clones; about 90% of them occurred a single time. The top ten clonotypes cover more than 4.5% of the sample.

Paper-wide results and their limitations: The amount of clinical and demographic metadata varied by source and participant and was provided uncurated.

Each collaborating institution followed its own protocols to collect whole blood in K2EDTA tubes. For TCRbeta analysis, collaborators shipped samples as frozen whole blood, isolated PBMCs, or DNA extracted from either of those sample types. Remarks on this clone: Its antigen target is currently unknown. The input lacks base qualities; no much larger clone sits a single base away.

The CDR3 numbers 15 residues from cysteine through phenylalanine. Left in the record is the CDR3 DNA by itself, 45 bases read in frame from the first base. Sequences MRHNA (CDR1) and SNTAGT (CDR2) are obtained from the germline V gene. The junction carries 16 bases between V and J, which are trimmed by 5 bases and 5 bases respectively. The sequencing sample was made of peripheral blood. This clonotype was obtained from an elderly man in a cohort sampled during active COVID-19. The rearranged segments are TRBV6-4 and TRBJ2-1; a weak D assignment points to TRBD2 (6 bases agree). The CDR3 loop reads CASSKSRTGDNEQFF. The nucleotide sequence is TGTGCCAGCAGTAAATCAAGGACGGGGGACAATGAGCAGTTCTTC.